What follows describes a single TCR beta chain. Germline CDR1 is MNHEY and CDR2 is SVGAGI. The V gene lost 4 bases and the J gene lost 4 bases, with 14 bases spanning the gap. The CDR3 is made up of 14 amino acids. Roughly 27,000 T cell genomes, or around 180 ng DNA, went into the sorted-subset replicate PCRs. Profiling relied on immunoSEQ multiplex PCR, and the TCRdb table lists in-frame clones only, not all of them. The table shows millions of clones, with approximately 95% occurring only once. The data originate from a study of shared clonotypes between healthy human individuals. For the study at large: Each donor's CD8 memory used one plate, CD8 naive two, each CD4 subset three.

The receptor comes from a man between 18 and 29 years old in good health. Some clones in this sample may be carry-over from other donors' samples. This sequence joins TRBV6-5 and TRBJ2-7; no definite D call. Sequencing was performed on naive CD4+ T cells from PBMCs. Stated subset: CD45RA+ positively selected. The CDR3 sequence is CASSLSRSSYEQYF. For the CDR3, the DNA is TGTGCCAGCAGTTTGTCACGTTCATCTTACGAGCAGTACTTC.